The next 7 T cell receptor beta chains were all read from a single sample in a study of T-cell reconstitution after alpha-beta-depleted transplantation in children. The library targeted TCRbeta and was prepared with unique molecular identifiers. From the PCR reads, TCRdb called clonotypes with MiXCR, one entry per CDR3 protein. The sample has 200,000 to 250,000 distinct CDR3 sequences; 24% are singletons. Sequences were derived from PBMCs, mostly from graft donor cells, sampled 360 days after TCRalphabeta/CD19-depleted stem cell transplant. These receptors were collected from a female patient aged 2 to 10 who had a stem cell transplant for congenital amegakaryocytic thrombocytopenia, so the T cells may come from the graft donor.

The chain employs TRBV27 and TRBJ2-4; D perhaps matches TRBD1 (5 bases). Trimming took 6 bases from V and 0 from J, leaving 12 bases between them. This CDR3 is 15 amino acids long. The germline V gene encodes CDR1 MNHEY and CDR2 SMNVEV (reference sequence). The CDR3 protein is CASSALGLAKNIQYF. CDR3 nucleotide sequence: TGTGCCAGCAGCGCGTTGGGGCTAGCCAAAAACATTCAGTACTTC.

J is TRBJ2-5 and V is TRBV12-3 or TRBV12-4; D remains unclear. The CDR3 consists of 15 residues. V was shortened by 0 bases and J by 2 bases, with 10 bases between the two germline ends. For the CDR3, the DNA is TGTGCCAGCAGTTTAGCGCTGGGCAGTCAAGAGACCCAGTACTTC. It codes for CASSLALGSQETQYF.

The CDR3 reads CSATGGLNEQFF. The CDR3 bases are TGCAGTGCTACAGGGGGACTAAATGAGCAGTTCTTC. V is TRBV20-1 and J is TRBJ2-1; D tentatively reads TRBD1 or TRBD2 (7 bases each). Trimming pared 4 bases from V and 7 bases from J, leaving 11 bases between. Germline CDR1 is DFQATT and CDR2 is SNEGSKA (reference sequence). The length of the CDR3 is 12 residues.

The chain couples TRBV5-1 to TRBJ2-7; 9 bases align to TRBD1. Trimming cost V 1 base and J 3 bases; bases outside gene matches: 5. This CDR3 is built from 15 residues. Germline CDR1 is SGHRS and CDR2 is YFSETQ. This CDR3 reads CASSLTGTGSYEQYF. CDR3 coding DNA: TGCGCCAGCAGCTTGACCGGGACAGGGAGCTACGAGCAGTACTTC.

The chain joins TRBV2 to TRBJ2-5; D tentatively reads TRBD1 or TRBD2 (7 bases each). The V and J ends lost 5 bases and 4 bases respectively, with 17 bases between them. The CDR3 spans 15 residues. CDR1 SNHLY and CDR2 FYNNEI come from the germline V gene. Here the CDR3 reads CASSWSGTARETQYF. Here the CDR3 DNA reads TGTGCCAGCAGTTGGAGCGGGACAGCGAGAGAGACCCAGTACTTC. The variable domain in full, completed from reference TRBV2 and TRBJ2-5, reads EPEVTQTPSHQVTQMGQEVILRCVPISNHLYFYWYRQILGQKVEFLVSFYNNEISEKSEIFDDQFSVERPDGSNFTLKIRSTKLEDSAMYFCASSWSGTARETQYFGPGTRLLVL.

This clonotype occurred a few times. The rearrangement links TRBV6-2 or TRBV6-3 to TRBJ2-1, with a weak D call TRBD1 (6 bases). Trimming pared 1 base from V and 0 bases from J, leaving 7 bases between. Germline assignment: CDR1 MNHEY and CDR2 SVGEGT. This CDR3 is built from 15 residues. CDR3 protein: CASSYLDSSYNEQFF. Written as DNA, the CDR3 is TGTGCCAGCAGTTACTTGGACAGCTCCTACAATGAGCAGTTCTTC.

Ten or more counts support this clonotype. The CDR3, as DNA: TGTGCCAGCAGTTTAGGCCCTGGGGCCTCTTGGAACACTGAAGCTTTCTTT. As protein: CASSLGPGASWNTEAFF. The chain uses TRBV12-3 or TRBV12-4 and TRBJ1-1; a possible D gene is TRBD1 (5 bases). V was trimmed by 1 base and J by 1 base, leaving 16 bases between them. The CDR3 spans 17 residues.